This T cell receptor (beta chain) was identified in a study of radiotherapy plus CTLA-4 blockade in lung cancer. Study overall: Among all patients, roughly 19% showed objective responses, while about 30% had disease control.

About this clone: Its specificity is unknown.

Measured with immunoSEQ multiplex PCR; TCRdb has only the in-frame clones, and not every one. The sample has tens of thousands of clones, approximately 76% seen once; the top ten hold 11%. The CDR3 is 14 residues long. The germline CDR1 and CDR2 sequences are SGHTA and FQGNSA. The V end lost 5 bases, the J end lost 3 bases, and 13 bases lay between the germline ends. Focal radiation plus CTLA-4 blockade with ipilimumab was given to patients with chemo-refractory metastatic non-small-cell lung cancer. Study conclusions and caveats: Early blood T cell clone changes and increased post-radiation serum interferon-beta were reportedly the strongest response predictors. Once radiotherapy plus ipilimumab had been given, TCR clones derived from tumor expanded in blood.

The specimen was peripheral blood, collected from a patient treated with radiotherapy plus ipilimumab. This TCR derives from a human donor with non-small cell lung cancer who had stable disease on radiotherapy plus ipilimumab. The rearrangement joins TRBV7-2 to TRBJ1-2; weak D call: TRBD1 (6 bases). In nucleotides, the CDR3 is TGTGCCAGCAGCCCAGGGGAGGCGGACTATGGCTACACCTTC. This sequence encodes CASSPGEADYGYTF.